The present TCR beta chain was sequenced within a study of radiation and T cells in renal cell carcinoma. Clones were read by immunoSEQ multiplex PCR, and TCRdb kept only the in-frame ones, dropping some. Among 150,000 or so clones listed, about 85% were seen once. Findings of the study overall: In blood, top tumor clones expanded by 2 weeks, shrinking by 4.

As regards this clone: What it binds is unknown.

Per the germline V gene, CDR1 is SGHTA and CDR2 is FQGNSA. This CDR3 contains 13 residues. The V gene lost 1 base and the J gene lost 6 bases, with 10 bases spanning the gap. As for time point: baseline pretreatment blood. Regarding treatment: 15 Gy SBRT to primary tumor, nephrectomy 4 weeks later. The sample in question was blood, obtained from a patient whose treatment included radiotherapy and nephrectomy. This chain uses TRBV7-2 with TRBJ2-7; D call uncertain. The sequence was obtained from a woman aged 70-85 years with renal cell carcinoma. CDR3 residues: CASSLGDFGEQYF. CDR3 nucleotides: TGTGCCAGCAGCTTAGGCGACTTCGGCGAGCAGTACTTC.